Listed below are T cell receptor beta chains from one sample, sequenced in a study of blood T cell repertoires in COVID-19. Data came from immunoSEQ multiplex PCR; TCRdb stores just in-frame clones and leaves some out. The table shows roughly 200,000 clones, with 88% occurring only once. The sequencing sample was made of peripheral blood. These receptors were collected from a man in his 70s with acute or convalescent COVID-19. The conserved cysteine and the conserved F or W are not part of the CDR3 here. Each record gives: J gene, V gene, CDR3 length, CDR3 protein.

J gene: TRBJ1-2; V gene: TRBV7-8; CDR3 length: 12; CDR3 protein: ASSYGGGHYGYT
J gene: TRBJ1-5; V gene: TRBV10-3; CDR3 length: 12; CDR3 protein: AISADRGDQPQH
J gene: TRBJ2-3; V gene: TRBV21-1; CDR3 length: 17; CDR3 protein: ASRGLAGGPEPSTDTQY
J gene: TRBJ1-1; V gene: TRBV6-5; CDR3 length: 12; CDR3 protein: ASRRTVMNTEAF
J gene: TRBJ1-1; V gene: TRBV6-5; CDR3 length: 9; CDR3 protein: ASRWTEGAF
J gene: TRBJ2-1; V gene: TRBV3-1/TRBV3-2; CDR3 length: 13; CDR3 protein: ASSLGQLSYNEQF
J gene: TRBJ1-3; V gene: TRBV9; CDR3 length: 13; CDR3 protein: ASSVAGVSGNTIY
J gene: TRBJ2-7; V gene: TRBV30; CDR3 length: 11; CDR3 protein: AWLRQGGHEQY
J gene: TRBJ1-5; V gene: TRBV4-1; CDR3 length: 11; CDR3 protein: ASSQQGAQPQH
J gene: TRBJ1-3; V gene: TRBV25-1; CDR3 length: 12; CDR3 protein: ASSESGTGNTIY
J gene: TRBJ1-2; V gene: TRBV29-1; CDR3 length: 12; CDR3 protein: SVEEYTGHYGYT
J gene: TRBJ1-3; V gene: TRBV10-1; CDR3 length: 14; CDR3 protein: AILMGTGGSGNTIY
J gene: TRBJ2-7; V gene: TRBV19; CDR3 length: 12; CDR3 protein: ASSPYSRGHEQY
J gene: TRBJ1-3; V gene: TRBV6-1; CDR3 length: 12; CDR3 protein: ASREAGTGSTIY
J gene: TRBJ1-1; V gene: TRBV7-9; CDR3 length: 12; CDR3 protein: ASRPGHMNTEAF
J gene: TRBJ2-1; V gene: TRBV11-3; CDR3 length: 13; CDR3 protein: ASSSTGVSDNEQF
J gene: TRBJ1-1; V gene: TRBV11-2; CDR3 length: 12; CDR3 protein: ASSLQGEDTEAF
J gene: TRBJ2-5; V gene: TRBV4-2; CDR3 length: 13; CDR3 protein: ASSQGPTSQETQY
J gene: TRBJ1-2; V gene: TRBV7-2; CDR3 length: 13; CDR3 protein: ASSEYGGRGGGYT
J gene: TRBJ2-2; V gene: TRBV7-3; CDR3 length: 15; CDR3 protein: ASSLTQDRGRTGELF
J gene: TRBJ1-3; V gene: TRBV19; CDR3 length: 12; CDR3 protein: ASSIGGSGNTIY
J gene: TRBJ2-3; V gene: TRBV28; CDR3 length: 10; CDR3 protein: ASSSITDTQY
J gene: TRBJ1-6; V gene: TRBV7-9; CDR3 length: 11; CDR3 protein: ASSLEGNSPLH
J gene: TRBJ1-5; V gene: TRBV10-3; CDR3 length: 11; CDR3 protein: AISGQGDQPQH
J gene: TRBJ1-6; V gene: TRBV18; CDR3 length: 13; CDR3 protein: ASSTGQGPKAPLH
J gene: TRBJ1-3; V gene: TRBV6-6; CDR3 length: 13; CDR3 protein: ASSAGQGARNTIY
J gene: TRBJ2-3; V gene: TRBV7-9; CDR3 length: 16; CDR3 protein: ASSPRGLAGGSTDTQY
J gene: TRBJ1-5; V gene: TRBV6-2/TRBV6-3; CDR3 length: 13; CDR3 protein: ASSYQDREGQPQH